This section outlines one T cell receptor beta chain sequence together with its context. These data originate in a study of T cell changes during pregnancy in multiple sclerosis. This table comes from immunoSEQ multiplex PCR, and its TCRdb copy is limited to in-frame clones, with some not included. The profile covers 95,000 to 100,000 clones, with more than 85% appearing a single time and over 3% taken by the ten largest. CDR3 length: 15 amino acids. Trimming removed 0 bases at V and 0 bases at J, with 9 bases between. Germline CDR1 SGHTS, CDR2 YDEGEE. The receptor comes from a female donor with multiple sclerosis, enrolled in a pregnancy study. The J gene is TRBJ1-1, the V gene TRBV5-8; D is uncertain. The specimen comprised peripheral blood, sampled in the second trimester of pregnancy. CDR3 sequence: CASSLAELMNTEAFF. The CDR3 DNA is TGTGCCAGCAGCTTGGCCGAGCTAATGAACACTGAAGCTTTCTTT.